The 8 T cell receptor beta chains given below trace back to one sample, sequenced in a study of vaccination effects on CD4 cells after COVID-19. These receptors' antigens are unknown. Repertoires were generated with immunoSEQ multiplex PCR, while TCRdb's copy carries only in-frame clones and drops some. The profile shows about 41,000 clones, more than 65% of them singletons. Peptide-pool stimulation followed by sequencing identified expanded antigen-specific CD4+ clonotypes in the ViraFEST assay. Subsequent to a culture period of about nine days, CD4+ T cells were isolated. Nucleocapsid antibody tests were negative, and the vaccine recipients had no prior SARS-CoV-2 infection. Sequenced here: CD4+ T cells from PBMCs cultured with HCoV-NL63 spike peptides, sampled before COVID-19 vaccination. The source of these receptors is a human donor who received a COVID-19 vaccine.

The CDR3 protein is CASSLGGNQETQYF. The DNA of the CDR3 is TGTGCCAGCAGCTTGGGGGGGAACCAAGAGACCCAGTACTTC. The genes are TRBV5-4 and TRBJ2-5; D might be TRBD1 or TRBD2, each matching 5 bases. Germline V lookup: CDR1 SGHNT, CDR2 YYREEE (reference sequence). This CDR3 contains 14 residues. Trimming removed 0 bases from V and 0 bases from J, with 6 bases in between. Drawing the rest from reference TRBV5-4 and TRBJ2-5, the complete variable domain is ETGVTQSPTHLIKTRGQQVTLRCSSQSGHNTVSWYQQALGQGPQFIFQYYREEENGRGNFPPRFSGLQFPNYSSELNVNALELDDSALYLCASSLGGNQETQYFGPGTRLLVL.

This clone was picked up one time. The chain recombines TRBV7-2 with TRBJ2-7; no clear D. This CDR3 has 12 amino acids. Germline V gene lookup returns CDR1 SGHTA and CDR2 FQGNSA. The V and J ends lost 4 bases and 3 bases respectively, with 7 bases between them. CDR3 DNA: TGTGCCAGCAGCTACGACGGCTACGAGCAGTACGTC. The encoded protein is CASSYDGYEQYV.

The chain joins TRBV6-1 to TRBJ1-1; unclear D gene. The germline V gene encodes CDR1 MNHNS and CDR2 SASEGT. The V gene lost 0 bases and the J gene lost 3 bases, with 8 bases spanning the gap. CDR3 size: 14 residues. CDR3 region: CASSEALRYTEAFF. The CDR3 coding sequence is TGTGCCAGCAGTGAAGCGCTTCGGTACACTGAAGCTTTCTTT.

Here the CDR3 reads CASRQVPSNQPQHF. DNA of the CDR3: TGTGCCAGCAGACAGGTACCTAGCAATCAGCCCCAGCATTTT. This chain connects TRBV28 to TRBJ1-5, with TRBD1 as a possible D gene (5 bases). The CDR3 is 14 residues long. Trimming took 6 bases from V and 0 from J, leaving 9 bases between them. The V gene's germline CDR1 is MDHEN and CDR2 SYDVKM.

The CDR3: CASSPTERGIGNIQYF. The CDR3 nucleotides are TGTGCCAGCAGCCCAACTGAGCGGGGAATCGGGAACATTCAGTACTTC. V and J are TRBV3-1 (or the pseudogene TRBV3-2) and TRBJ2-4; 7 nucleotides line up with TRBD2. CDR3 size: 16 residues. The V gene end was trimmed by 4 bases and the J gene end by 7 bases; junction bases not matched to a gene: 13. The germline V gene has CDR1 LGHDT and CDR2 YNNKEL (reference sequence).

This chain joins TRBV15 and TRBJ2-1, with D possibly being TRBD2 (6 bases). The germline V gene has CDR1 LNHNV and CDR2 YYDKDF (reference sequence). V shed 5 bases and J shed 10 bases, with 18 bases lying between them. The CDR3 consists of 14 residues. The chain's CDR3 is CATSSRTREKEQFF. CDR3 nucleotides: TGTGCCACCAGCTCTCGAACCCGGGAGAAGGAGCAGTTCTTC.

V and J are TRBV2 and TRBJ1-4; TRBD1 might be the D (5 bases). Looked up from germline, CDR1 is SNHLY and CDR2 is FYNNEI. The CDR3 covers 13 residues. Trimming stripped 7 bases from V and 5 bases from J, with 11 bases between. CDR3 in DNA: TGTGCCAGCACCGCCAGGGAGAATGAAAAACTGTTTTTT. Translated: CASTARENEKLFF.

Written as DNA, the CDR3 is TGTGCCAGCAGCCGGGGACTAGCGGGGGGAGATGAGCAGTACGTC. Its protein product is CASSRGLAGGDEQYV. The J gene is TRBJ2-7, the V gene TRBV5-6; 15 nucleotides match TRBD2. V was pared by 4 bases and J by 7 bases, with 6 bases of the junction left unmatched. Germline V lookup: CDR1 SGHDT, CDR2 YYEEEE. The CDR3 is made up of 15 amino acids.